These 12 T cell receptor beta chains originate from one sample sequenced in a study of cytomegalovirus exposure and HLA in healthy donors. Primers: 60 Vbeta forward and 13 Jbeta reverse. Sequencing was performed with immunoSEQ multiplex PCR; in TCRdb, only in-frame clones are kept and a portion is missing. This repertoire shows 110,000 to 150,000 clones, 75% found once; its top ten account for around 7%. The sample was PBMCs. These receptors all stem from a man aged 25 to 40 in good health and CMV-seronegative.

The gene calls are TRBV5-5 and TRBJ1-1, with TRBD1 matching 10 bases. The germline V gene has CDR1 SGHKS and CDR2 YYEKEE (reference sequence). The CDR3 covers 14 residues. Trimming removed 2 bases from V and 7 bases from J; junction bases left unmatched: 5. The CDR3 DNA reads TGTGCCAGCAGCTTATCGACAGGGGGCATTGAAGCTTTCTTT. As protein: CASSLSTGGIEAFF.

This clone showed up just once. J is TRBJ1-1 and V is TRBV7-2; D ambiguous. V was cut by 5 bases and J by 3 bases, with 10 bases left in between. The CDR3 sequence is 13 residues long. The germline V gene encodes CDR1 SGHTA and CDR2 FQGNSA. The CDR3 loop reads CASSQQADTEAFF. The CDR3 nucleotides are TGTGCCAGCAGCCAACAAGCGGACACTGAAGCTTTCTTT.

The CDR3 is CASMVRPPNTEAFF. The CDR3 nucleotides are TGTGCCAGTATGGTCAGGCCCCCAAACACTGAAGCTTTCTTT. The chain recombines TRBV19 with TRBJ1-1; D unresolved. CDR3 length: 14 amino acids. Trimming pared 7 bases from V and 2 bases from J, leaving 14 bases between. The germline V gene has CDR1 LNHDA and CDR2 SQIVND (reference sequence).

The CDR3 loop is CAWSLAGGLYNEQFF. CDR3 coding DNA: TGTGCCTGGAGTTTAGCGGGAGGGTTATACAATGAGCAGTTCTTC. The V call is TRBV30, the J call TRBJ2-1; TRBD2 agrees at 11 bases. This CDR3 has 15 amino acids. V shed 2 bases, J shed 4 bases, and the junction held 4 bases outside the gene matches. In germline, CDR1 is GTSNPN, CDR2 SVGIG (reference sequence). Looking up the rest from reference TRBV30 and TRBJ2-1 gives the full variable domain: SQTIHQWPATLVQPVGSPLSLECTVEGTSNPNLYWYRQAAGRGLQLLFYSVGIGQISSEVPQNLSASRPQDRQFILSSKKLLLSDSGFYLCAWSLAGGLYNEQFFGPGTRLTVL.

The chain employs TRBV7-2 and TRBJ2-7; 10 positions agree with TRBD1. This CDR3 has 15 residues. CDR1 and CDR2 from the germline V gene are SGHTA and FQGNSA. V gave up 4 bases and J gave up 3 bases; unmatched junction bases: 6. DNA for the CDR3: TGTGCCAGCAGCTCGTACCGGGACAGGGGCTACGAGCAGTACTTC. Amino acids: CASSSYRDRGYEQYF. The full variable domain, completed using reference TRBV7-2 and TRBJ2-7, is GAGVSQSPSNKVTEKGKDVELRCDPISGHTALYWYRQSLGQGLEFLIYFQGNSAPDKSGLPSDRFSAERTGGSVSTLTIQRTQQEDSAVYLCASSSYRDRGYEQYFGPGTRLTVT.

The J gene is TRBJ1-2, the V gene TRBV4-1; 10 positions agree with TRBD1. Per the germline V gene, CDR1 is MGHRA and CDR2 is YSYEKL. The CDR3 contains 16 residues. V lost 3 bases to trimming and J lost 7 bases; unmatched junction nucleotides: 11. The CDR3 nucleotides are TGCGCCAGCAGCCAGGAGCGACAGGGGGCCCGGGGTGGCTACACCTTC. Protein product: CASSQERQGARGGYTF.

V and J are TRBV5-4 and TRBJ1-1, with D tentatively TRBD1 (6 bases). V dropped 0 bases and J dropped 4 bases, with 16 bases sitting between them. This CDR3 contains 16 residues. Germline V lookup: CDR1 SGHNT, CDR2 YYREEE (reference sequence). The CDR3 coding sequence is TGTGCCAGCAGCTTGGGAGGGTTAAGGGGGGGCACTGAAGCTTTCTTT. Its translation: CASSLGGLRGGTEAFF.

This chain joins TRBV9 and TRBJ1-1; no firm D call. CDR1 and CDR2 (germline): SGDLS, YYNGEE. Trimming cost V 0 bases and J 0 bases, with 18 bases left between them. The CDR3 contains 18 residues. CDR3 bases: TGTGCCAGCAGCGTAGGGTCGTTGGACTCCCGCATGAACACTGAAGCTTTCTTT. This translates into CASSVGSLDSRMNTEAFF.

This chain connects TRBV6-5 to TRBJ2-7; 7 positions match TRBD2. The CDR3 runs 16 residues. Germline V gene data show CDR1 as MNHEY and CDR2 as SVGAGI. With V trimmed by 4 bases and J by 2 bases, 11 bases remained unmatched. CDR3 loop: CASSSDGTIGTYEQYF. The CDR3 bases are TGTGCCAGCAGTTCTGATGGGACTATCGGCACCTACGAGCAGTACTTC.

This clone occurred a few times. This chain connects TRBV19 to TRBJ2-7; TRBD2 might be the D (5 bases). V lost 8 bases and J lost 4, with 12 bases in between. Germline V gives CDR1 LNHDA, CDR2 SQIVND (reference sequence). This CDR3 is built from 12 residues. The DNA for the CDR3 is TGTGCCAGTGTTTGGGAGTCATACGAGCAGTACTTC. Translated: CASVWESYEQYF.

In the case of this clone: At one end, the junction sequence differs from germline, possibly due to a read error. The chain carries TRBV5-6 and TRBJ2-6; a weak D match, TRBD1 (6 bases). Germline V gene data show CDR1 as SGHDT and CDR2 as YYEEEE. The CDR3 runs 18 residues. The CDR3 loop reads CASSLGTARSSGANGLTF. The DNA for the CDR3 is TGTGCCAGCAGCTTGGGGACAGCTCGTTCCTCTGGGGCCAACGGCCTGACTTTC.

For this clone: Mismatch with germline at one junction end may stem from a read error. For the CDR3, the DNA is TGCGCCAGCGGCGGCAGGGTGAACACTAAAGCTTTCTTT. This translates into CASGGRVNTKAFF. The chain couples TRBV5-1 to TRBJ1-1, with a possible D match to TRBD1 (5 bases). The CDR3 runs 13 residues. Germline CDR1 is SGHRS and CDR2 is YFSETQ. The whole variable domain, remainder taken from reference TRBV5-1 and TRBJ1-1, is KAGVTQTPRYLIKTRGQQVTLSCSPISGHRSVSWYQQTPGQGLQFLFEYFSETQRNKGNFPGRFSGRQFSNSRSEMNVSTLELGDSALYLCASGGRVNTKAFFGQGTRLTVV.